These 23 T cell receptor beta chains came from one sample sequenced in a study of blood T cell repertoires in COVID-19. Here immunoSEQ multiplex PCR was the method, and the copy in TCRdb shows in-frame clones only, minus some. Found here are roughly 72,000 clones, about 80% of them singletons; the top ten hold roughly 15%. Sequenced sample: peripheral blood. The receptors derive from a woman at least 80 years old with acute or convalescent COVID-19.

This chain joins TRBV2 and TRBJ2-7; D not certain. V lost 3 bases and J 9 bases, leaving 9 bases between the germline ends. This CDR3 is 11 amino acids long. The germline V gene encodes CDR1 SNHLY and CDR2 FYNNEI. The CDR3 loop reads CASSDWLVQYF. The CDR3 nucleotides read TGTGCCAGCAGTGACTGGCTGGTGCAGTACTTC.

This chain joins TRBV28 and TRBJ2-7, with TRBD1 identical over 7 bases. Germline V gene lookup returns CDR1 MDHEN and CDR2 SYDVKM. The CDR3 has 16 amino acids. Losses at the gene ends were 6 bases for V and 3 bases for J; bases not matched to a gene: 14. CDR3 region: CASRARGQGTNYEQYF. Written as DNA, the CDR3 is TGTGCCAGCAGAGCTAGGGGGCAGGGTACCAACTACGAGCAGTACTTC.

The chain is built from TRBV3-1 (or the pseudogene TRBV3-2) and TRBJ2-7; 7 bases line up with TRBD2. There are 14 residues in the CDR3. Germline V gives CDR1 LGHDT, CDR2 YNNKEL (reference sequence). V gave up 4 bases and J gave up 2 bases; unmatched junction bases: 5. For the CDR3, the DNA is TGTGCCAGCAGCCCCGGGACTACCGCCTACGAGCAGTACTTC. The encoded protein is CASSPGTTAYEQYF.

The chain links TRBV7-2 to TRBJ2-7; 9 bases fit TRBD1. V shed 4 bases and J 7 bases; nucleotides not matched to a gene: 11. CDR3 length: 15 amino acids. Per germline, CDR1 SGHTA and CDR2 FQGNSA. CDR3 nucleotides: TGTGCCAGCAGCTCACAGGGGGCCCAGGCGGGAGAGCAGTACTTC. Its translation is CASSSQGAQAGEQYF.

The chain recombines TRBV4-3 with TRBJ1-1; no reliable D call. This CDR3 has 13 amino acids. The germline V and J ends were trimmed by 3 bases and 5 bases, with 10 bases remaining between them. From germline, CDR1 is LGHNA and CDR2 YSLEER. CDR3 sequence: CASSQDGRTEAFF. CDR3 bases: TGCGCCAGCAGCCAGGACGGGAGGACTGAAGCTTTCTTT.

This chain connects TRBV30 to TRBJ2-3; a possible D gene is TRBD2 (6 bases). Trimming shortened V by 0 bases and J by 2 bases, and 9 bases separated the two germline ends. This CDR3 contains 14 residues. The germline V gene has CDR1 GTSNPN and CDR2 SVGIG (reference sequence). This CDR3 is CAWSVGTDTDTQYF. Here the CDR3 DNA reads TGTGCCTGGAGTGTAGGGACTGACACAGATACGCAGTATTTT. The full variable domain, with the rest looked up from reference TRBV30 and TRBJ2-3, is SQTIHQWPATLVQPVGSPLSLECTVEGTSNPNLYWYRQAAGRGLQLLFYSVGIGQISSEVPQNLSASRPQDRQFILSSKKLLLSDSGFYLCAWSVGTDTDTQYFGPGTRLTVL.

The V and J genes are TRBV7-3 and TRBJ1-5; D is perhaps TRBD1 (6 bases). Trimming pared 3 bases from V and 3 bases from J, leaving 21 bases between. Looked up from germline, CDR1 is SGHTA and CDR2 is FQGTGA. This CDR3 has 18 residues. CDR3 amino acids: CASSLLPKGHPHNQPQHF. In DNA form, the CDR3 reads TGTGCCAGCAGCTTGCTGCCTAAGGGACACCCCCACAATCAGCCCCAGCATTTT.

V is TRBV2 and J is TRBJ1-1, with TRBD1 matching 7 bases. The CDR3 has 15 residues. The J segment lost 0 bases and the V segment lost 6 bases, leaving 7 bases of the junction unmatched. The V gene's germline CDR1 is SNHLY and CDR2 FYNNEI. The chain's CDR3 is CASRPGGTVNTEAFF. The CDR3 DNA sequence: TGTGCCAGCAGACCAGGGGGGACAGTGAACACTGAAGCTTTCTTT.

The J gene is TRBJ2-1, the V gene TRBV15; D perhaps matches TRBD1 (5 bases). V lost 0 bases, J lost 10 bases, and 13 bases lay in between. The CDR3 has 14 residues. Germline loops: CDR1 LNHNV, CDR2 YYDKDF (reference sequence). CDR3 amino acids: CATSRDPGPREQFF. CDR3 DNA sequence: TGTGCCACCAGCAGAGACCCAGGGCCGCGGGAGCAGTTCTTC. Together with reference TRBV15 and TRBJ2-1, the CDR3 gives the full variable domain: DAMVIQNPRYQVTQFGKPVTLSCSQTLNHNVMYWYQQKSSQAPKLLFHYYDKDFNNEADTPDNFQSRRPNTSFCFLDIRSPGLGDTAMYLCATSRDPGPREQFFGPGTRLTVL.

The chain couples TRBV28 to TRBJ1-3, with D unclear. Germline V gene lookup returns CDR1 MDHEN and CDR2 SYDVKM. Trimming pared 9 bases from V and 0 bases from J, leaving 6 bases between. This CDR3 has 12 amino acids. The DNA for the CDR3 is TGTGCCAGTACTCCCTCTGGAAACACCATATATTTT. This encodes CASTPSGNTIYF.

The CDR3 DNA reads TGTGCCAGCAGACTTACTGGACAGGGGGTTGGCTACACCTTC. It specifies CASRLTGQGVGYTF. The J gene is TRBJ1-2, the V gene TRBV6-5; TRBD1 agrees at 10 bases. CDR1 is MNHEY and CDR2 is SVGAGI in the germline V gene. The CDR3 is 14 residues long. Unmatched junction bases numbered 8, after V lost 6 bases and J lost 7 bases.

The chain recombines TRBV7-8 with TRBJ1-2; D gene unclear. This CDR3 has 13 residues. Between the trimmed V and J ends, which lost 3 bases and 4 bases, there was a span of 9 bases. Per the germline V gene, CDR1 is SGHVS and CDR2 is FQNEAQ. The CDR3 DNA sequence: TGTGCCAGCAGCTTGCCAGGCCTCTATGGCTACACCTTC. It is translated as CASSLPGLYGYTF.

This sequence joins TRBV7-2 and TRBJ2-3; 15 nucleotides agree with TRBD2. The germline V gene has CDR1 SGHTA and CDR2 FQGNSA. The CDR3 consists of 18 residues. The ends lost 1 base at V and 5 bases at J; junction bases unmatched: 7. The DNA for the CDR3 is TGTGCCAGCAGCTTAGTTAAGGGGGGACTAGCGGGAGGAGATACGCAGTATTTT. Its translation is CASSLVKGGLAGGDTQYF.

The chain has TRBV7-3 and TRBJ2-1; perhaps TRBD2 as D (6 bases). CDR1 is SGHTA and CDR2 is FQGTGA in the germline V gene. The CDR3 length is 16 residues. The V and J ends lost 5 bases and 7 bases respectively, with 21 bases between them. The CDR3 is CASSLTSSLGTNEQFF. In nucleotides, the CDR3 is TGTGCCAGCAGCCTGACTAGTTCCCTTGGTACGAATGAGCAGTTCTTC.

This chain uses TRBV24-1 with TRBJ1-2; 11 positions match TRBD1. J lost 7 bases, V lost 4 bases, and 7 bases had no gene match. Germline V gene sequence: CDR1 KGHDR, CDR2 SFDVKD. CDR3 length: 15 amino acids. The CDR3 reads CATSEAGQGAGGYTF. In DNA, the CDR3 is TGTGCCACCAGTGAAGCCGGACAGGGGGCGGGTGGCTACACCTTC.

This clone is a singleton in its sample. The chain employs TRBV24-1 and TRBJ2-7, with TRBD1 as a possible D gene (6 bases). The CDR3 consists of 16 residues. Trimming stripped 2 bases from V and 7 bases from J, with 20 bases between. The germline V gene encodes CDR1 KGHDR and CDR2 SFDVKD. The CDR3 nucleotides are TGTGCCACCAGTGATTCCCGGACAGAAATTCTACGAGAGCAGTACTTC. It is translated as CATSDSRTEILREQYF.

This chain uses TRBV4-2 with TRBJ2-2; D is perhaps TRBD1 (5 bases). V was clipped by 6 bases and J by 0 bases, with 14 bases between them. The V gene's germline CDR1 is LGHNA and CDR2 YNFKEQ. This CDR3 spans 16 amino acids. This chain's CDR3 is CASRSQATTNTGELFF. In nucleotides, the CDR3 is TGTGCCAGCAGATCACAGGCGACCACGAACACCGGGGAGCTGTTTTTT.

The rearrangement joins TRBV9 to TRBJ1-5; D not resolved. CDR1 SGDLS and CDR2 YYNGEE come from the germline V gene. Trimming stripped 6 bases from V and 0 bases from J, with 10 bases between. CDR3 size: 14 residues. The CDR3 loop reads CASTPGDSNQPQHF. In DNA form, the CDR3 reads TGTGCCAGCACCCCCGGGGATAGCAATCAGCCCCAGCATTTT.

This sequence joins TRBV19 and TRBJ1-5; maybe TRBD1 (5 bases). V lost 4 bases to trimming and J lost 4 bases, with 11 bases between them. Germline loops: CDR1 LNHDA, CDR2 SQIVND (reference sequence). CDR3 size: 14 residues. This chain's CDR3 is CASSTRQPNQPQHF. Written as DNA, the CDR3 is TGTGCCAGTAGTACCCGACAGCCTAATCAGCCCCAGCATTTT.

The rearrangement joins TRBV6-5 to TRBJ1-2; D may be TRBD1 (5 bases). V shed 8 bases and J shed 7 bases, with 17 bases lying between them. Germline V gene sequence: CDR1 MNHEY, CDR2 SVGAGI. The CDR3 is 13 amino acids. The CDR3 nucleotides read TGTGCCAGCCACAGGAACCGAGCAGGTGGCTACACCTTC. This gives the protein CASHRNRAGGYTF.

This chain connects TRBV27 to TRBJ2-7; TRBD2 is a possible D gene (6 bases). The CDR3 runs 11 residues. The germline V gene encodes CDR1 MNHEY and CDR2 SMNVEV (reference sequence). V was pared by 3 bases and J by 12 bases, with 12 bases between. This CDR3 reads CASSFGGFRYF. CDR3 DNA: TGTGCCAGCAGTTTTGGAGGGTTTAGGTACTTC.

This clone has just one count. This chain uses TRBV6-2 or TRBV6-3 with TRBJ2-7, with 11 bases aligning to TRBD2. Germline V lookup: CDR1 MNHEY, CDR2 SVGEGT. The CDR3 extends over 13 amino acids. The J segment lost 4 bases and the V segment lost 5 bases, leaving 1 base of the junction unmatched. The CDR3 spells CASSASGRYEQYF. The DNA for the CDR3 is TGTGCCAGCAGTGCTAGCGGGAGGTACGAGCAGTACTTC.

The rearrangement joins TRBV30 to TRBJ2-2, with D tentatively TRBD1 (7 bases). This CDR3 has 16 residues. Germline values: CDR1 GTSNPN, CDR2 SVGIG (reference sequence). The germline V and J ends were trimmed by 5 bases and 5 bases, with 21 bases remaining between them. For the CDR3, the DNA is TGTGCCTGGGGGGGAGGCCAGGGGGTTGGGACCGGGGAGCTGTTTTTT. It is translated as CAWGGGQGVGTGELFF. Supplemented by reference TRBV30 and TRBJ2-2, the full variable domain reads SQTIHQWPATLVQPVGSPLSLECTVEGTSNPNLYWYRQAAGRGLQLLFYSVGIGQISSEVPQNLSASRPQDRQFILSSKKLLLSDSGFYLCAWGGGQGVGTGELFFGEGSRLTVL.